This T cell receptor beta chain was captured by sequencing in a study of neurological immune-mediated disorders. Study observations and caveats: When the repertoires were grouped phylogenetically, those of 18 of the 34 multiple sclerosis patients came together in a single cluster of related CDR3 sequences, which points to a possible repertoire-level signature.

Germline lookup yields CDR1 SGDLS and CDR2 YYNGEE. The J segment lost 2 bases and the V segment lost 3 bases, leaving 6 bases of the junction unmatched. CDR3 length: 15 residues. This clonotype was counted many times. Its antigen is unknown. With 10-nucleotide random UMIs included, cDNA was synthesized by 5'RACE. In TCRdb, the 5' RACE reads were re-called with MiXCR into one record per CDR3 protein. This sample has 50,000 to 75,000 distinct CDR3 sequences; 4.1% occur once, and the top ten carry roughly 2.7%. The sequencing sample was made of PBMCs. The gene calls are TRBV9 and TRBJ1-2; TRBD1 matches at 8 bases. The receptor was isolated from a man aged 50 or older with multiple sclerosis. Written as DNA, the CDR3 is TGTGCCAGCAGCGCCGGAGGGACAGGAAACTATGGCTACACCTTC. This gives the protein CASSAGGTGNYGYTF.